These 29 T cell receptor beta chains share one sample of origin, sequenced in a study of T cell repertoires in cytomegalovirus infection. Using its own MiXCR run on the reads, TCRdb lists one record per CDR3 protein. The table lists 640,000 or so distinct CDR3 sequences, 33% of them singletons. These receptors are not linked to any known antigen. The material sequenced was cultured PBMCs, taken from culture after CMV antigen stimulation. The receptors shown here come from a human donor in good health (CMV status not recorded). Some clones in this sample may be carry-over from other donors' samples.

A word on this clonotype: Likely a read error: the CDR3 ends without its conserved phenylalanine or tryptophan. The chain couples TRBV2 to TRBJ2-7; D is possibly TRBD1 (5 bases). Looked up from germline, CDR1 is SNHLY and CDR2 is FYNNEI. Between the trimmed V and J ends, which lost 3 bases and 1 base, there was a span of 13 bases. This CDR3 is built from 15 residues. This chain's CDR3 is CASSEFRVASYEQYL. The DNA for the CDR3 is TGTGCCAGCAGTGAGTTCAGGGTCGCATCCTACGAGCAGTACTTA.

The CDR3 loop is CASSRGGQPFVDTF. CDR3 coding DNA: TGTGCCAGCTCGCGAGGGGGACAGCCCTTTGTCGACACCTTC. The rearrangement links TRBV7-9 to TRBJ1-2, with 7 bases aligning to TRBD1. Germline V gene lookup returns CDR1 SEHNR and CDR2 FQNEAQ (reference sequence). V shed 8 bases and J 12 bases; nucleotides not matched to a gene: 18. The CDR3 has 14 amino acids.

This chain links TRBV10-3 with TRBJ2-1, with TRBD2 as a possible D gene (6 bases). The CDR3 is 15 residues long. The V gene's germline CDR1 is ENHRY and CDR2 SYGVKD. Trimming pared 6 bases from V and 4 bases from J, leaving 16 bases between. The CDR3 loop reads CAIRGGPGEYNEQFF. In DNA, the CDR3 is TGTGCCATCAGGGGAGGTCCCGGGGAGTACAATGAGCAGTTCTTC.

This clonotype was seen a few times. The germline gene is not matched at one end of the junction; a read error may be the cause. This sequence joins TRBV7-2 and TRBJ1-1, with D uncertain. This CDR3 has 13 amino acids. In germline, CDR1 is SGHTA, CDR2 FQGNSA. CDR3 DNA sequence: TGTGCCAGCAGCTTAATTCTGGGGAGGCCCCCTATTTTT. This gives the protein CASSLILGRPPIF. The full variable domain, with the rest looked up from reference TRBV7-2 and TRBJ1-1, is GAGVSQSPSNKVTEKGKDVELRCDPISGHTALYWYRQSLGQGLEFLIYFQGNSAPDKSGLPSDRFSAERTGGSVSTLTIQRTQQEDSAVYLCASSLILGRPPIFGQGTRLTVV.

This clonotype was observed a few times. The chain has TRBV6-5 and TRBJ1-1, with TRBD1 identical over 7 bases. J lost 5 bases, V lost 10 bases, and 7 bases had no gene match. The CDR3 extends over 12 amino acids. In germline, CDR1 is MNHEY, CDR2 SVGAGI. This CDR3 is CATRTGGTEAFF. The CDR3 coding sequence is TGTGCCACCCGGACAGGCGGTACTGAAGCTTTCTTT.

The DNA of the CDR3 is TGTGCCAGCAGCGTCCAGATCCAGGGTATGCCTTTCTTT. Translated, it gives CASSVQIQGMPFF. V is TRBV7-6 and J is TRBJ1-1; a weak D match, TRBD1 (5 bases). The CDR3 has 13 amino acids. Germline-derived CDR1 and CDR2 are SGHVS and FNYEAQ. Trimming took off 5 bases at V and 12 bases at J, with 19 bases between the two ends. The whole variable domain, remainder taken from reference TRBV7-6 and TRBJ1-1, is GAGVSQSPRYKVTKRGQDVALRCDPISGHVSLYWYRQALGQGPEFLTYFNYEAQQDKSGLPNDRFSAERPEGSISTLTIQRTEQRDSAMYRCASSVQIQGMPFFGQGTRLTVV.

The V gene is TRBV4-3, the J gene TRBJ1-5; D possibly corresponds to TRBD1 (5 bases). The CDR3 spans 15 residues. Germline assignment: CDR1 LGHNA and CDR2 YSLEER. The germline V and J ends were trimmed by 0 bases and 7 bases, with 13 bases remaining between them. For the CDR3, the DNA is TGCGCCAGCAGCCAAGAGGGTCAGGGAGGGCAGCCCCAGCATTTT. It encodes CASSQEGQGGQPQHF.

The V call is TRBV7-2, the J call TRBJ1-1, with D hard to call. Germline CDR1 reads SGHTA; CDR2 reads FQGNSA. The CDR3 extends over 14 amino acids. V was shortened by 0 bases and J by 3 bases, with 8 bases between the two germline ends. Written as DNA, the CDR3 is TGTGCCAGCAGCTTAGCTCTTGGGCACACTGAAGCTTTCTTT. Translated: CASSLALGHTEAFF.

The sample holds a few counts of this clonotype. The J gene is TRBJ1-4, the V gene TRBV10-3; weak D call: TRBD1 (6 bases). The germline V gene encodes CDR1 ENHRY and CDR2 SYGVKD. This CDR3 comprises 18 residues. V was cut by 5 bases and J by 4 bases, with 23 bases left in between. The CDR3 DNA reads TGTGCCATCAGTAGGAGGAACAGGGCCCTTGGGGGTAATGAAAAACTGTTTTTT. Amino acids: CAISRRNRALGGNEKLFF.

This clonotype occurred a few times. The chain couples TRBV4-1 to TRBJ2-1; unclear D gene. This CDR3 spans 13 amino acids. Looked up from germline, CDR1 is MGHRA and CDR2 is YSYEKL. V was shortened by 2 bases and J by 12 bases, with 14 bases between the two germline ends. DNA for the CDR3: TGCGCCAGCAGCCAACTTCGCGGATTTGGGCAGTTCTTC. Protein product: CASSQLRGFGQFF.

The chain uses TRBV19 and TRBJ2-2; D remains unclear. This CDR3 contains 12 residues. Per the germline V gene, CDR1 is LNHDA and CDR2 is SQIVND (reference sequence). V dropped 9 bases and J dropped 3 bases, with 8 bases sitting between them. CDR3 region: CASTKDTGELFF. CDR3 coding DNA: TGTGCCAGCACGAAGGACACCGGGGAGCTGTTTTTT.

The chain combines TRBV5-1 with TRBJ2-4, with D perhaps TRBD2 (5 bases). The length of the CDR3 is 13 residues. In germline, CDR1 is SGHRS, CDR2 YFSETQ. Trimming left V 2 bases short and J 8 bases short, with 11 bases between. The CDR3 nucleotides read TGCGCCAGCAGCTTCGGCGGAGGAGACATTCAGTACTTC. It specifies CASSFGGGDIQYF.

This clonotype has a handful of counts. The chain's CDR3 is CASSQGQRGTYSNQPQHF. The DNA for the CDR3 is TGTGCCAGCAGTCAGGGACAGAGGGGGACCTATAGCAATCAGCCCCAGCATTTT. The V and J genes are TRBV12-3 or TRBV12-4 and TRBJ1-5; 7 positions agree with TRBD1. Trimming cost V 5 bases and J 0 bases; bases outside gene matches: 13. The CDR3 totals 18 residues.

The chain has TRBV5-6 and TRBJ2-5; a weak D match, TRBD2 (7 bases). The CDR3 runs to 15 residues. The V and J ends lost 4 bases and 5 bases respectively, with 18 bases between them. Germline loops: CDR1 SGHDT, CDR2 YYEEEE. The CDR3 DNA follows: TGTGCCAGCAGCATCCCATCGGGGGGCTGGGAGACCCAGTACTTC. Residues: CASSIPSGGWETQYF. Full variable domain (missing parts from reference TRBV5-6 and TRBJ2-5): DAGVTQSPTHLIKTRGQQVTLRCSPKSGHDTVSWYQQALGQGPQFIFQYYEEEERQRGNFPDRFSGHQFPNYSSELNVNALLLGDSALYLCASSIPSGGWETQYFGPGTRLLVL.

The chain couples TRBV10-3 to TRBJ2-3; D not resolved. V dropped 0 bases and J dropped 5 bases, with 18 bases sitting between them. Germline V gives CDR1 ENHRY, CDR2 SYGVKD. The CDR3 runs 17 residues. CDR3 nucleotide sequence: TGTGCCATCAGTGAGTCGAGAGGCAGGCCCGTCGGAGATACGCAGTATTTT. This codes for CAISESRGRPVGDTQYF.

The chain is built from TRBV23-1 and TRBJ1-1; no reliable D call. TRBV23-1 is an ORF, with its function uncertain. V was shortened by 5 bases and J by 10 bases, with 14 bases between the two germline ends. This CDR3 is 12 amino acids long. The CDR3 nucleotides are TGCGCCAGCAGTTCTCCCCCCCCGGGAGCTTTCTTT. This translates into CASSSPPPGAFF.

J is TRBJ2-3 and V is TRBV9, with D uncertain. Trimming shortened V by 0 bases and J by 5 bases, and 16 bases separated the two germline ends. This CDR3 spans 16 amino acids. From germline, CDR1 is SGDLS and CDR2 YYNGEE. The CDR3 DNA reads TGTGCCAGCAGCGTAGAGAATTCCCCCGTCCAAGATACGCAGTATTTT. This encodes CASSVENSPVQDTQYF.

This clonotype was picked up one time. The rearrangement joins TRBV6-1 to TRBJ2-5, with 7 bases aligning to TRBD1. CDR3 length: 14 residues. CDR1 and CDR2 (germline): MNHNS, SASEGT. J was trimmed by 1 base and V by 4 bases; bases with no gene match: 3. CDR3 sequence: CASSGGGAQETQYF. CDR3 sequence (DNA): TGTGCCAGCAGTGGAGGGGGCGCCCAAGAGACCCAGTACTTC.

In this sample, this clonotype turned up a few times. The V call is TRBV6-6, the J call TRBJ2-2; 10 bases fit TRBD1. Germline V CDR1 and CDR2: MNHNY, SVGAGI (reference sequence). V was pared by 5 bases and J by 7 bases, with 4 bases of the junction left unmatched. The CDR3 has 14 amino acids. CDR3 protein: CASSPGTGVGELFF. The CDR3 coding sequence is TGTGCCAGCAGTCCCGGGACAGGGGTCGGGGAGCTGTTTTTT.

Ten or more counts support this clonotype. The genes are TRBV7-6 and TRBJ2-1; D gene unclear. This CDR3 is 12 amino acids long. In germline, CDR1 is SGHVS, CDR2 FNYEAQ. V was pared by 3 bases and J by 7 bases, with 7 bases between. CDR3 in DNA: TGTGCCAGCAGCTTGGTGAGGAATGAGCAGTTCTTC. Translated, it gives CASSLVRNEQFF.

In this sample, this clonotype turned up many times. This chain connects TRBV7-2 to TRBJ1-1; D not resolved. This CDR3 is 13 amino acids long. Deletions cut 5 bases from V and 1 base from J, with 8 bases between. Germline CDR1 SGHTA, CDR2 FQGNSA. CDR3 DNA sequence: TGTGCCAGCAGCCGTGAACCGAACACTGAAGCTTTCTTT. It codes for CASSREPNTEAFF.

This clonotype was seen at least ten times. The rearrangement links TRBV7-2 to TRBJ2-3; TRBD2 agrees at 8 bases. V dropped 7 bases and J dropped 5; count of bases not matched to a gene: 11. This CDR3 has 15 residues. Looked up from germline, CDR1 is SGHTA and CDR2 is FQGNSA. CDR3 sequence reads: CASTPTSGGGDTQYF. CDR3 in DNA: TGTGCCAGCACCCCGACGAGCGGGGGAGGAGATACGCAGTATTTT.

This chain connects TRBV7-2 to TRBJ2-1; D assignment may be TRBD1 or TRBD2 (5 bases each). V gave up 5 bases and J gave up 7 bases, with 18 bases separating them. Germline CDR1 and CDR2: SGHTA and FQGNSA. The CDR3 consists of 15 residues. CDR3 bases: TGTGCCAGCAGCACCCTCGTTATGAGGGGTAATGAGCAGTTCTTC. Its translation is CASSTLVMRGNEQFF.

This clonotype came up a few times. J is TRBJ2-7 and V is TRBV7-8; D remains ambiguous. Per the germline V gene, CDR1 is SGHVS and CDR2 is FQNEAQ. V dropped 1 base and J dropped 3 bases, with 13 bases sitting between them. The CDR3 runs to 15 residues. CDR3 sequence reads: CASSLGTAESYEQYF. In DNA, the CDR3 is TGTGCCAGCAGCTTAGGTACCGCGGAAAGCTACGAGCAGTACTTC.

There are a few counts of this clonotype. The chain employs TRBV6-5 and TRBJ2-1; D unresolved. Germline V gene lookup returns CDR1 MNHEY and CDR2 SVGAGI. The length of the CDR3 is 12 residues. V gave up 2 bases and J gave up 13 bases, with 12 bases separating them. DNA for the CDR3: TGTGCCAGCAGTTACCCAGGAGACACACAGTTCTTC. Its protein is CASSYPGDTQFF.

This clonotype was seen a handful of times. The CDR3 DNA reads as TGCAGTGCTGATTTCATGGAGACCCAGTACTTC. Translation: CSADFMETQYF. The chain carries TRBV20-1 and TRBJ2-5; D gene ambiguous. The CDR3 totals 11 residues. CDR1 and CDR2 from the germline V gene are DFQATT and SNEGSKA (reference sequence). V gave up 5 bases and J gave up 5 bases, with 9 bases separating them.

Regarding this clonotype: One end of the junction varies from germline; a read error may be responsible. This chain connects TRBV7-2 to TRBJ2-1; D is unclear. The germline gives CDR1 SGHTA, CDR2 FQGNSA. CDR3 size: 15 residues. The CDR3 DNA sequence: TGTGTCAGCAGCCCCGACCAAAGCTCCTACAATGAGCAGTTCTTC. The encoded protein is CVSSPDQSSYNEQFF. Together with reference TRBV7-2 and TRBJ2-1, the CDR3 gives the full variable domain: GAGVSQSPSNKVTEKGKDVELRCDPISGHTALYWYRQSLGQGLEFLIYFQGNSAPDKSGLPSDRFSAERTGGSVSTLTIQRTQQEDSAVYLCVSSPDQSSYNEQFFGPGTRLTVL.

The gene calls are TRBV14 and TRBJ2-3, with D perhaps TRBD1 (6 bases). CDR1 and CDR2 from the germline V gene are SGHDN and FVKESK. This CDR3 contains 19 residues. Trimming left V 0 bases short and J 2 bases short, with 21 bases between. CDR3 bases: TGTGCCAGCAGCCAAGATATAACCCGACAGGTGACCTACACAGATACGCAGTATTTT. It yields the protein CASSQDITRQVTYTDTQYF.

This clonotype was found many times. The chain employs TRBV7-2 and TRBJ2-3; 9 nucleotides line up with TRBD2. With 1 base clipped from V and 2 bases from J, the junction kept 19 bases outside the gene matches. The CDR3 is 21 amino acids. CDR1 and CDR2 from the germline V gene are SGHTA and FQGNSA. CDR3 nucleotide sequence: TGTGCCAGCAGCTTAGTAAGATCGGGCCTACAGACTAGCGGCAACACAGATACGCAGTATTTT. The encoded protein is CASSLVRSGLQTSGNTDTQYF. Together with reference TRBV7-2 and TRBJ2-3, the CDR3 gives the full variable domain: GAGVSQSPSNKVTEKGKDVELRCDPISGHTALYWYRQSLGQGLEFLIYFQGNSAPDKSGLPSDRFSAERTGGSVSTLTIQRTQQEDSAVYLCASSLVRSGLQTSGNTDTQYFGPGTRLTVL.